This note documents a single T cell receptor (beta chain) sequence. Germline-derived CDR1 and CDR2 are DFQATT and SNEGSKA (reference sequence). V lost 5 bases to trimming and J lost 4 bases, with 14 bases between them. The CDR3 is made up of 13 amino acids. The data stem from a study of chronic HIV infection and antiretroviral therapy. MiXCR, run by TCRdb on the 5' RACE reads, gives a single entry per CDR3 protein. The profile covers some 38,000 distinct CDR3 sequences, with around 8.7% appearing a single time and roughly 2.8% taken by the ten largest. This receptor was obtained from an adult who had HIV and had not received antiretroviral therapy, or was an uninfected healthy control (not recorded which). V usage is TRBV20-1 and J usage is TRBJ1-2; possible D gene TRBD1, 5 bases. Sequencing was carried out using peripheral blood. The CDR3 is CSAFSQAAYGYTF. The CDR3 coding sequence is TGCAGTGCTTTCTCACAGGCCGCCTATGGCTACACCTTC.